A single sample gave rise to the 30 T cell receptor beta chains below, sequenced in a study of T-cell reconstitution after alpha-beta-depleted transplantation in children. TCRbeta library preparation incorporated unique molecular identifiers. TCRdb processed the PCR reads anew with MiXCR; each CDR3 protein has one entry. Of roughly 160,000 distinct CDR3 sequences listed, roughly 10% were seen once; the top ten hold roughly 13%. Sequencing was performed on PBMCs, taken before TCRalphabeta/CD19-depleted stem cell transplant. The receptors derive from a boy aged 2 to 10 with acute myeloid leukemia, due to receive a stem cell transplant.

This clonotype came up many times. This chain joins TRBV5-6 and TRBJ2-1, with D tentatively TRBD2 (6 bases). CDR3 length equals 17 residues. Germline loops: CDR1 SGHDT, CDR2 YYEEEE. V was cut by 3 bases and J by 7 bases, with 23 bases left in between. The CDR3 here is CASSWLLRAGRWNEQFF. CDR3 DNA sequence: TGTGCCAGCAGCTGGCTCCTTCGCGCGGGGCGTTGGAATGAGCAGTTCTTC.

This clonotype occurred many times. The chain couples TRBV7-9 to TRBJ1-4; D might be TRBD1 (6 bases). CDR1 is SEHNR, CDR2 FQNEAQ, per germline (reference sequence). V shed 0 bases and J shed 6 bases, with 8 bases lying between them. The CDR3 contains 14 residues. CDR3 protein: CASSLAQGDEKLFF. For the CDR3, the DNA is TGTGCCAGCAGCTTAGCACAGGGCGATGAAAAACTGTTTTTT.

This clonotype was observed many times. The CDR3 loop is CASSFPGLAGGDTQYF. Written as DNA, the CDR3 is TGTGCCAGCAGCTTCCCCGGACTAGCGGGGGGAGATACGCAGTATTTT. The V gene is TRBV7-2, the J gene TRBJ2-3, with TRBD2 matching over 14 bases. Trimming cost V 3 bases and J 5 bases; bases outside gene matches: 4. From germline, CDR1 is SGHTA and CDR2 FQGNSA. This CDR3 region has 16 residues.

The V call is TRBV6-6, the J call TRBJ1-1, with D possibly matching TRBD1 (5 bases). Germline lookup yields CDR1 MNHNY and CDR2 SVGAGI (reference sequence). V lost 5 bases to trimming and J lost 4 bases, with 14 bases between them. The CDR3 runs to 14 residues. The CDR3 region has the DNA TGTGCCAGCAGTCCAGCGTCAGGGTCCACTGAAGCTTTCTTT. Protein sequence: CASSPASGSTEAFF.

This clonotype was observed at least ten times. This chain uses TRBV27 with TRBJ1-2; D is uncertain. Germline CDR1 MNHEY, CDR2 SMNVEV (reference sequence). V lost 2 bases and J lost 8, with 12 bases in between. The CDR3 is made up of 13 amino acids. Here the CDR3 DNA reads TGTGCCAGCAGTTTAGGTGGACCCGGGGGCTACACCTTC. Translated, it gives CASSLGGPGGYTF.

In its sample, this clonotype was seen many times. The V and J genes are TRBV12-3 or TRBV12-4 and TRBJ2-1, with a tentative D call TRBD2 (7 bases). This CDR3 is built from 16 residues. The V and J ends lost 5 bases and 3 bases respectively, with 17 bases between them. The CDR3 bases are TGTGCCAGCAGTCCCCTAGGGGGAGGGCTCTACAATGAGCAGTTCTTC. The encoded protein is CASSPLGGGLYNEQFF.

This clonotype was detected many times. The CDR3 DNA is TGTGCCTGCGCAGGGGGGGCGGGCTATGGCTACACCTTC. Translating it yields CACAGGAGYGYTF. The gene calls are TRBV27 and TRBJ1-2, with 7 bases lining up with TRBD1. The CDR3 extends over 13 amino acids. J lost 4 bases, V lost 11 bases, and 10 bases had no gene match. Germline CDR1 and CDR2: MNHEY and SMNVEV (reference sequence).

This clonotype was recorded at least ten times. V usage is TRBV6-2 or TRBV6-3 and J usage is TRBJ2-1, with TRBD2 identical over 15 bases. The J segment lost 12 bases and the V segment lost 3 bases, leaving 6 bases of the junction unmatched. The CDR3 is made up of 15 amino acids. Germline values: CDR1 MNHEY, CDR2 SVGEGT. Here the CDR3 DNA reads TGTGCCAGCAGTTATGGACTAGCGGGGGGGCCTTGGCAGTTCTTC. This sequence encodes CASSYGLAGGPWQFF.

This clonotype came up many times. The chain joins TRBV28 to TRBJ1-1; D is unclear. The CDR3 sequence is 12 residues long. Germline values: CDR1 MDHEN, CDR2 SYDVKM. Trimming took 8 bases from V and 4 from J, leaving 11 bases between them. CDR3 sequence (DNA): TGTGCCAGCGGATTGGAGGGCACTGAAGCTTTCTTT. Protein: CASGLEGTEAFF.

This clonotype was counted at least ten times. The chain combines TRBV12-3 or TRBV12-4 with TRBJ2-2, with 11 bases that match TRBD2. This CDR3 is 14 amino acids long. V dropped 8 bases and J dropped 5; count of bases not matched to a gene: 4. DNA of the CDR3: TGTGCCAGCTTAGCGGGAGGGGGTACCGGGGAGCTGTTTTTT. Amino acids: CASLAGGGTGELFF.

Many counts were recorded for this clonotype. J is TRBJ1-4 and V is TRBV10-3; 8 bases align to TRBD1. CDR3 length equals 14 residues. V dropped 4 bases and J dropped 14; count of bases not matched to a gene: 12. Germline V gives CDR1 ENHRY, CDR2 SYGVKD. The CDR3 DNA is TGTGCCATCAGTGCCGGGACAGGCGTACACAGCCTGTTTTTT. This sequence encodes CAISAGTGVHSLFF.

This clonotype was recorded at least ten times. CDR3 sequence reads: CSASPIQGAQETQYF. The CDR3 region has the DNA TGCAGTGCTAGTCCCATACAGGGGGCTCAAGAGACCCAGTACTTC. V usage is TRBV20-1 and J usage is TRBJ2-5, with 9 bases lining up with TRBD1. The CDR3 is 15 amino acids. Looked up from germline, CDR1 is DFQATT and CDR2 is SNEGSKA (reference sequence). V lost 3 bases to trimming and J lost 2 bases; unmatched junction nucleotides: 7.

This rearrangement joins TRBV7-8 to TRBJ2-1; D is undetermined. This CDR3 has 15 residues. Between the trimmed V and J ends, which lost 2 bases and 0 bases, there was a span of 8 bases. The germline V gene encodes CDR1 SGHVS and CDR2 FQNEAQ. CDR3 residues: CASSLQHLSYNEQFF. The CDR3 coding sequence is TGTGCCAGCAGCTTACAGCACCTCTCCTACAATGAGCAGTTCTTC. Variable domain in full (rest from reference TRBV7-8 and TRBJ2-1): GAGVSQSPRYKVAKRGQDVALRCDPISGHVSLFWYQQALGQGPEFLTYFQNEAQLDKSGLPSDRFFAERPEGSVSTLKIQRTQQEDSAVYLCASSLQHLSYNEQFFGPGTRLTVL.

This clonotype was recorded at least ten times. The V call is TRBV5-5, the J call TRBJ1-3, with D possibly TRBD1 on 5 matching bases. Germline values: CDR1 SGHKS, CDR2 YYEKEE (reference sequence). CDR3 length: 18 amino acids. V was pared by 5 bases and J by 1 base, with 22 bases between. The DNA for the CDR3 is TGTGCCAGCAGTTTACCGGGACTCCAATACGTATCTGGAAACACCATATATTTT. This sequence encodes CASSLPGLQYVSGNTIYF.

This clonotype was detected ten times or more. The gene calls are TRBV5-1 and TRBJ2-3, with D perhaps TRBD1 (5 bases). Germline assignment: CDR1 SGHRS and CDR2 YFSETQ. This CDR3 contains 15 residues. V gave up 0 bases and J gave up 0 bases, with 8 bases separating them. The CDR3 region has the DNA TGCGCCAGCAGCTTGGCCCAGGGTAGCACAGATACGCAGTATTTT. As protein: CASSLAQGSTDTQYF.

This clonotype was seen many times. The V gene is TRBV12-3 or TRBV12-4, the J gene TRBJ2-5; possible D gene TRBD1, 7 bases. CDR3 length: 14 amino acids. Trimming took off 9 bases at V and 7 bases at J, with 21 bases between the two ends. The CDR3 coding sequence is TGTGCCAGTTCACCGACAGGGCGGGAAGCGACCCAGTACTTC. Translation gives CASSPTGREATQYF.

This clonotype was observed at least ten times. A much larger clonotype is one base distant, so this may be a read error. V is TRBV12-3 or TRBV12-4 and J is TRBJ1-1; D ambiguous. The CDR3 contains 13 residues. In DNA form, the CDR3 reads TGTGCCAGCAGTTTTCGACGGAACACTGAATCTTTCTTT. This sequence encodes CASSFRRNTESFF.

This clonotype has ten or more counts. The rearrangement links TRBV12-3 or TRBV12-4 to TRBJ1-1; 8 bases agree with TRBD1. The CDR3 runs 12 residues. The V and J ends lost 5 bases and 6 bases, in that order; junction bases with no gene match: 2. The DNA of the CDR3 is TGTGCCAGCAGTGACAGGGGCGCTGAAGCTTTCTTT. This encodes CASSDRGAEAFF.

This clonotype was counted many times. The chain employs TRBV6-5 and TRBJ1-1; possibly TRBD1 for D (6 bases). The V gene lost 2 bases and the J gene lost 5 bases, with 15 bases spanning the gap. CDR3 length: 15 amino acids. Germline assignment: CDR1 MNHEY and CDR2 SVGAGI. This chain's CDR3 is CASSYLRGRGTEAFF. The CDR3 region has the DNA TGTGCCAGCAGTTACCTCAGGGGCCGGGGTACTGAAGCTTTCTTT.

This clonotype turned up a few times. The chain carries TRBV29-1 and TRBJ1-1; TRBD1 matches at 9 bases. V lost 6 bases and J lost 1; bases outside the gene matches: 12. Germline V CDR1 and CDR2: SQVTM, ANQGSEA. The CDR3 runs to 16 residues. The CDR3 is CSVAGGGDRANTEAFF. The CDR3 DNA reads TGCAGCGTGGCAGGGGGGGGGGACAGGGCGAACACTGAAGCTTTCTTT. Supplemented by reference TRBV29-1 and TRBJ1-1, the full variable domain reads SAVISQKPSRDICQRGTSLTIQCQVDSQVTMMFWYRQQPGQSLTLIATANQGSEATYESGFVIDKFPISRPNLTFSTLTVSNMSPEDSSIYLCSVAGGGDRANTEAFFGQGTRLTVV.

This clonotype was observed many times. The chain has TRBV5-1 and TRBJ1-5; 9 bases align to TRBD1. V was clipped by 4 bases and J by 3 bases; unmatched bases: 5. The CDR3 covers 15 residues. Germline-derived CDR1 and CDR2 are SGHRS and YFSETQ. CDR3 in amino acids: CASSPGQGSNQPQHF. CDR3 DNA: TGCGCCAGCAGCCCGGGACAGGGCTCCAATCAGCCCCAGCATTTT. Full variable domain (remainder filled in from reference TRBV5-1 and TRBJ1-5): KAGVTQTPRYLIKTRGQQVTLSCSPISGHRSVSWYQQTPGQGLQFLFEYFSETQRNKGNFPGRFSGRQFSNSRSEMNVSTLELGDSALYLCASSPGQGSNQPQHFGDGTRLSIL.

This clonotype was observed at least ten times. The genes are TRBV11-2 and TRBJ2-1, with D maybe TRBD1 (5 bases). Germline values: CDR1 SGHAT, CDR2 FQNNGV. CDR3 length: 16 amino acids. V was clipped by 6 bases and J by 8 bases, with 23 bases between them. The chain's CDR3 is CASRWLEYQGRDEQFF. The CDR3, as DNA: TGTGCCAGCAGGTGGCTGGAATATCAGGGTAGGGATGAGCAGTTCTTC.

The table lists this clonotype with many counts. DNA of the CDR3: TGCGCCAGCAGCTTGGGGGGCGCGGGGACCACTGAAGCTTTCTTT. Its translation is CASSLGGAGTTEAFF. J is TRBJ1-1 and V is TRBV5-1; a weak D match, TRBD1 (5 bases). Germline V gene sequence: CDR1 SGHRS, CDR2 YFSETQ. V shed 0 bases and J shed 4 bases, with 13 bases lying between them. There are 15 residues in the CDR3.

This clonotype was counted ten times or more. The chain uses TRBV4-2 and TRBJ2-5; a possible D gene is TRBD2 (7 bases). The germline gives CDR1 LGHNA, CDR2 YNFKEQ. CDR3 length: 15 residues. V lost 1 base, J lost 3 bases, and 12 bases lay in between. The CDR3 sequence: CASSQAGAGEETQYF. The DNA for the CDR3 is TGTGCCAGCAGCCAAGCGGGGGCGGGAGAAGAGACCCAGTACTTC.

There are many counts of this clonotype. The CDR3 DNA reads TGTGCCAGCAGTTACTTTGACTCTGGAAACACCATATATTTT. It is translated as CASSYFDSGNTIYF. This chain links TRBV6-5 with TRBJ1-3; D call uncertain. Germline V gene sequence: CDR1 MNHEY, CDR2 SVGAGI. CDR3 length: 14 amino acids. Deletions cut 1 base from V and 0 bases from J, with 4 bases between.

This clonotype has only a few counts. The rearrangement links TRBV12-3 or TRBV12-4 to TRBJ2-2, with D uncertain. Trimming removed 3 bases at V and 7 bases at J, with 6 bases between. There are 12 residues in the CDR3. The CDR3: CASSLLIGELFF. CDR3 nucleotides: TGTGCCAGCAGTTTGCTCATCGGGGAGCTGTTTTTT.

This clonotype was observed at least ten times. The chain combines TRBV7-9 with TRBJ2-1; D ambiguous. Looked up from germline, CDR1 is SEHNR and CDR2 is FQNEAQ (reference sequence). This CDR3 comprises 11 residues. Trimming pared 6 bases from V and 7 bases from J, leaving 7 bases between. The CDR3 is CASRWRNEQFF. DNA of the CDR3: TGTGCCAGCAGATGGAGAAATGAGCAGTTCTTC.

The chain carries TRBV5-4 and TRBJ2-2; 12 bases are shared with TRBD2. Unmatched junction bases numbered 7, after V lost 6 bases and J lost 7 bases. This CDR3 has 15 amino acids. Germline loops: CDR1 SGHNT, CDR2 YYREEE (reference sequence). CDR3 DNA: TGTGCCAGCACCCTAGCGGGGGGGAGAGTCGGGGAGCTGTTTTTT. Amino acid sequence: CASTLAGGRVGELFF.

This clonotype has ten or more counts. The chain links TRBV7-9 to TRBJ2-2; D is tentatively TRBD1 or TRBD2 (5 bases each). Trimming shortened V by 5 bases and J by 0 bases, and 10 bases separated the two germline ends. Germline CDR1 is SEHNR and CDR2 is FQNEAQ (reference sequence). The CDR3 is 15 residues long. CDR3 nucleotide sequence: TGTGCCAGCAGCGTCCGGGACGCGAACACCGGGGAGCTGTTTTTT. Amino acid sequence: CASSVRDANTGELFF.

There are many counts of this clonotype. The V gene is TRBV28, the J gene TRBJ2-7, with 8 bases that match TRBD1. The CDR3 totals 14 residues. Germline V CDR1 and CDR2: MDHEN, SYDVKM. V gave up 6 bases and J gave up 4 bases; unmatched junction bases: 8. Written as DNA, the CDR3 is TGTGCCAGCAGGGCAGGGGGCGCAGGTTACGAGCAGTACTTC. This sequence encodes CASRAGGAGYEQYF. Full variable domain (remainder filled in from reference TRBV28 and TRBJ2-7): DVKVTQSSRYLVKRTGEKVFLECVQDMDHENMFWYRQDPGLGLRLIYFSYDVKMKEKGDIPEGYSVSREKKERFSLILESASTNQTSMYLCASRAGGAGYEQYFGPGTRLTVT.